These T cell receptor beta chains were read from a single sample in a study of OX40 agonist ivuxolimab in advanced cancers. Assay: immunoSEQ multiplex PCR; the TCRdb copy retains only in-frame clones and omits some. The table records more than 95,000 clones, roughly 94% of them present only once. This material consisted of CD4+ or CD8+ T cells sorted from blood, taken in a trial of the OX40 agonist ivuxolimab. These receptors all stem from an adult with an advanced solid tumor such as melanoma, head and neck, liver or kidney cancer. Both conserved end residues are part of each CDR3. The D gene is left open where the match is weak. Expanded clones get a size class; other rows say once, few or many, or leave the size out.

size,D,J,V,CDR3,DNA
-,TRBD1,TRBJ1-3,TRBV7-9,CASSLDRAALGGNTIYF,TGTGCCAGCAGCCTGGACAGGGCTGCCCTGGGTGGAAACACCATATATTTT
few,-,TRBJ2-1,TRBV5-4,CASSLGSTLGVDEQFF,TGTGCCAGCAGCTTGGGCTCCACCCTCGGAGTGGATGAGCAGTTCTTC
once,TRBD2,TRBJ2-7,TRBV7-9,CASTKRASGDYEQYF,TGTGCCAGCACCAAGAGGGCTAGCGGAGACTACGAGCAGTACTTC
-,TRBD2,TRBJ2-2,TRBV19,CASSPRTSGRARTGELFF,TGTGCCAGTAGTCCCCGCACTAGCGGGAGGGCCCGAACCGGGGAGCTGTTTTTT
-,-,TRBJ1-4,TRBV11-2,CASSLAAGDEKLFF,TGTGCCAGCAGCTTAGCGGCAGGGGATGAAAAACTGTTTTTT
-,-,TRBJ2-3,TRBV5-1,CASSWDQSTDTQYF,TGCGCCAGCAGCTGGGACCAGTCCACAGATACGCAGTATTTT
-,-,TRBJ2-1,TRBV27,CASSSLYLGEQFF,TGTGCCAGCAGTTCCCTATACTTGGGAGAGCAGTTCTTC
-,-,TRBJ1-4,TRBV4-3,CASSQDLIGRGTNEKLFF,TGCGCCAGCAGCCAAGATCTAATTGGCAGGGGAACTAATGAAAAACTGTTTTTT
-,-,TRBJ2-1,TRBV28,CASSPYLGRGYNEQFF,TGTGCCAGCAGTCCCTATTTGGGGAGGGGGTACAATGAGCAGTTCTTC
-,TRBD2,TRBJ2-3,TRBV2,CASSRGGFSGDTQYF,TGTGCCAGCAGTCGGGGGGGGTTTTCGGGAGATACGCAGTATTTT
-,-,TRBJ2-7,TRBV5-1,CASTSRGTGEQYF,TGCGCCAGCACCTCTCGCGGGACTGGCGAGCAGTACTTC